Each of the 18 T cell receptor beta chains below was sequenced from the same sample in a study of blood T cell repertoires in COVID-19. Measured with immunoSEQ multiplex PCR; TCRdb has only the in-frame clones, and not every one. The table lists about 400,000 clones, about 88% of them singletons, with under 3% in the top ten. Sequencing input: PBMCs or T cells enriched from blood (not recorded which). These receptors all come from a woman in her twenties or thirties who had recovered from COVID-19.

The CDR3 nucleotides are TGCGCCAGCAGCTTCAGCGGGAGTTTGACAGATACGCAGTATTTT. As protein: CASSFSGSLTDTQYF. The chain uses TRBV5-1 and TRBJ2-3; the match to TRBD2 covers 8 bases. CDR1 is SGHRS and CDR2 is YFSETQ in the germline V gene. The CDR3 sequence is 15 residues long. V shed 2 bases, J shed 3 bases, and the junction held 5 bases outside the gene matches.

The V gene is TRBV18, the J gene TRBJ2-5; the D is unclear. The CDR3 is 14 residues long. Germline V gene lookup returns CDR1 KGHSH and CDR2 LQKENI. The germline V and J ends were trimmed by 4 bases and 1 base, with 10 bases remaining between them. The CDR3 sequence is CASSLAPGQETQYF. The CDR3 DNA reads as TGTGCCAGCTCACTCGCCCCGGGCCAAGAGACCCAGTACTTC.

The chain is built from TRBV20-1 and TRBJ1-2, with TRBD1 identical over 9 bases. Unmatched junction bases numbered 4, after V lost 3 bases and J lost 2 bases. From germline, CDR1 is DFQATT and CDR2 SNEGSKA (reference sequence). The CDR3 totals 14 residues. CDR3 sequence (DNA): TGCAGTGCTAGTTCCGGGACAGGGAACTATGGCTACACCTTC. It codes for CSASSGTGNYGYTF.

The V and J genes are TRBV28 and TRBJ1-5; D might be TRBD1 (5 bases). The CDR3 has 15 amino acids. Germline V gene lookup returns CDR1 MDHEN and CDR2 SYDVKM. V shed 7 bases and J shed 2 bases, with 15 bases lying between them. Here the CDR3 DNA reads TGTGCCAGCAACCTCCCCAGGGATGGCAATCAGCCCCAGCATTTT. Amino acid sequence: CASNLPRDGNQPQHF.

The chain couples TRBV5-1 to TRBJ1-1; TRBD1 agrees at 8 bases. Trimming removed 5 bases from V and 0 bases from J; junction bases left unmatched: 12. Germline CDR1 SGHRS, CDR2 YFSETQ. The CDR3 consists of 17 residues. The CDR3 here is CASRPPGQVFMNTEAFF. In DNA form, the CDR3 reads TGCGCCAGCAGACCCCCGGGACAGGTCTTCATGAACACTGAAGCTTTCTTT.

In DNA form, the CDR3 reads TGTGCCAGGGGGGATGGTAGCGGGGTCGATGAGCAGTTCTTC. As protein: CARGDGSGVDEQFF. The rearrangement uses TRBV19 and TRBJ2-1; 8 positions match TRBD2. Germline V gene lookup returns CDR1 LNHDA and CDR2 SQIVND (reference sequence). The CDR3 runs to 14 residues. J lost 8 bases, V lost 9 bases, and 12 bases had no gene match.

The chain has TRBV18 and TRBJ1-4; D gene ambiguous. In germline, CDR1 is KGHSH, CDR2 LQKENI. V lost 0 bases and J 7 bases, leaving 6 bases between the germline ends. The CDR3 runs 13 residues. In nucleotides, the CDR3 is TGTGCCAGCTCACCACCCGGGTCTGAAAAACTGTTTTTT. As protein: CASSPPGSEKLFF.

This clone was seen just once. The rearrangement joins TRBV19 to TRBJ2-7; 13 bases fit TRBD2. V lost 6 bases, J lost 2 bases, and 7 bases stayed unmatched. The CDR3 extends over 16 amino acids. Germline-derived CDR1 and CDR2 are LNHDA and SQIVND (reference sequence). CDR3 sequence reads: CASSMTSGGPPYEQYF. The DNA for the CDR3 is TGTGCCAGTAGCATGACTAGCGGGGGGCCCCCCTACGAGCAGTACTTC.

This clone was recorded only once. Additional DNA sequences in this sample encode the identical CDR3. The V call is TRBV7-3, the J call TRBJ2-3, with 13 nucleotides matching TRBD2. The CDR3 has 16 amino acids. CDR1 and CDR2 from the germline V gene are SGHTA and FQGTGA. V shed 5 bases and J 4 bases; nucleotides not matched to a gene: 6. CDR3 loop: CASSLTSGGAADTQYF. In DNA, the CDR3 is TGTGCCAGCAGCCTTACTAGCGGGGGGGCGGCAGATACGCAGTATTTT.

The chain employs TRBV28 and TRBJ1-6, with D possibly matching TRBD1 (6 bases). V was cut by 2 bases and J by 5 bases, with 13 bases left in between. Germline V gives CDR1 MDHEN, CDR2 SYDVKM. The CDR3 extends over 16 amino acids. The CDR3 nucleotides are TGTGCCAGCAGTTTAGTGGCGGCAGGGGATAATTCACCCCTCCACTTT. Translating it yields CASSLVAAGDNSPLHF.

The rearrangement links TRBV12-5 to TRBJ1-5; D gene ambiguous. Between the trimmed V and J ends, which lost 5 bases and 5 bases, there was a span of 13 bases. This CDR3 has 14 amino acids. The germline CDR1 and CDR2 sequences are LGHNT and FRNRAP. The CDR3 here is CASGPLQDHQPQHF. The CDR3 nucleotides are TGTGCTAGTGGTCCCCTGCAGGATCATCAGCCCCAGCATTTT. The variable domain in full, completed from reference TRBV12-5 and TRBJ1-5, reads DARVTQTPRHKVTEMGQEVTMRCQPILGHNTVFWYRQTMMQGLELLAYFRNRAPLDDSGMPKDRFSAEMPDATLATLKIQPSEPRDSAVYFCASGPLQDHQPQHFGDGTRLSIL.

This chain joins TRBV27 and TRBJ1-2; D gene unclear. The CDR3 totals 15 residues. Trimming pared 4 bases from V and 1 base from J, leaving 13 bases between. Germline lookup yields CDR1 MNHEY and CDR2 SMNVEV (reference sequence). CDR3 protein: CASSSSGRLNYGYTF. The CDR3, as DNA: TGTGCCAGCAGTTCATCGGGGAGGCTTAACTATGGCTACACCTTC.

In its sample, this clone was seen a few times. The V and J genes are TRBV9 and TRBJ1-2; 7 bases agree with TRBD1. The germline gives CDR1 SGDLS, CDR2 YYNGEE. The CDR3 contains 17 residues. Losses at the gene ends were 2 bases for V and 3 bases for J; bases not matched to a gene: 13. The CDR3 region is CASSVGSGTENHYGYTF. CDR3 sequence (DNA): TGTGCCAGCAGCGTGGGTTCCGGGACAGAGAACCACTATGGCTACACCTTC.

The J gene is TRBJ1-2, the V gene TRBV13; D is undetermined. The CDR3 spans 12 residues. CDR1 is PRHDT, CDR2 FYEKMQ, per germline (reference sequence). The V end lost 2 bases, the J end lost 8 bases, and 9 bases lay between the germline ends. CDR3 region: CASSLQQTGYTF. CDR3 nucleotides: TGTGCCAGCAGCTTACAACAGACAGGCTACACCTTC. Combining the CDR3 with reference TRBV13 and TRBJ1-2 gives the whole variable domain AAGVIQSPRHLIKEKRETATLKCYPIPRHDTVYWYQQGPGQDPQFLISFYEKMQSDKGSIPDRFSAQQFSDYHSELNMSSLELGDSALYFCASSLQQTGYTFGSGTRLTVV.

The chain uses TRBV7-9 and TRBJ2-2; tentatively, D is TRBD1 (6 bases). CDR1 and CDR2 (germline): SEHNR, FQNEAQ (reference sequence). The CDR3 is 17 amino acids. V was clipped by 2 bases and J by 0 bases, with 13 bases between them. CDR3 DNA sequence: TGTGCCAGCAGCTTACTGTCGACAGGTTCGAACACCGGGGAGCTGTTTTTT. It codes for CASSLLSTGSNTGELFF.

The rearrangement joins TRBV7-8 to TRBJ1-2; D may be TRBD1 (5 bases). The CDR3 spans 17 residues. Per the germline V gene, CDR1 is SGHVS and CDR2 is FQNEAQ. V lost 2 bases and J lost 2, with 18 bases in between. CDR3: CASSLTGTPVANYGYTF. CDR3 nucleotides: TGTGCCAGCAGCTTAACCGGGACTCCAGTTGCCAACTATGGCTACACCTTC.

V usage is TRBV9 and J usage is TRBJ1-1; 9 bases align to TRBD1. Germline CDR1 SGDLS, CDR2 YYNGEE. Unmatched junction bases numbered 4, after V lost 4 bases and J lost 0 bases. The CDR3 is 15 amino acids. In nucleotides, the CDR3 is TGTGCCAGCAGCTCTTGGACAGGGGTGAACACTGAAGCTTTCTTT. This gives the protein CASSSWTGVNTEAFF.

The rearrangement joins TRBV6-5 to TRBJ2-1; 8 bases align to TRBD2. This CDR3 comprises 13 residues. Losses at the gene ends were 6 bases for V and 8 bases for J; bases not matched to a gene: 6. CDR1 and CDR2 (germline): MNHEY, SVGAGI. The CDR3 region is CASSRGGPYEQFF. Written as DNA, the CDR3 is TGTGCCAGCAGCCGCGGGGGGCCCTATGAGCAGTTCTTC.